The 5 T cell receptor beta chains listed next were all sequenced from one sample in a study of cytomegalovirus exposure and HLA in healthy donors. 13 Jbeta primers and 60 Vbeta primers were used for the PCR. Repertoires were generated with immunoSEQ multiplex PCR, while TCRdb's copy carries only in-frame clones and drops some. The data hold 150,000 to 200,000 clones, with 80% to 85% observed a single time. The sequenced sample consisted of PBMCs. The receptors here all came from a woman aged 40 to 49 in good health and CMV-seronegative.

The gene calls are TRBV7-2 and TRBJ2-3; weak D call: TRBD2 (6 bases). The CDR3 loop spans 15 amino acids. Germline loops: CDR1 SGHTA, CDR2 FQGNSA. Trimming took off 5 bases at V and 1 base at J, with 13 bases between the two ends. The CDR3 region has the DNA TGTGCCAGCAGCCTACTAGCTTATCGCACAGATACGCAGTATTTT. The encoded protein is CASSLLAYRTDTQYF.

This clone was seen a handful of times. The chain is built from TRBV4-3 and TRBJ1-1; D ambiguous. The V gene lost 3 bases and the J gene lost 0 bases, with 8 bases spanning the gap. This CDR3 comprises 14 residues. CDR1 and CDR2 (germline): LGHNA, YSLEER. CDR3 protein: CASSHLGVNTEAFF. The DNA of the CDR3 is TGCGCCAGCAGCCACCTCGGGGTGAACACTGAAGCTTTCTTT.

In its sample, this clone was seen a few times. This chain links TRBV4-1 with TRBJ2-1, with 14 bases aligning to TRBD2. The germline V gene has CDR1 MGHRA and CDR2 YSYEKL. J gave up 8 bases and V 6 bases, and 6 bases lay outside the gene matches. The CDR3 spans 15 residues. This chain's CDR3 is CASRSGLAGGDEQFF. The DNA of the CDR3 is TGCGCCAGCAGATCAGGACTAGCGGGAGGAGATGAGCAGTTCTTC.

The chain combines TRBV29-1 with TRBJ1-1, with D unclear. The CDR3 has 13 amino acids. V lost 4 bases, J lost 0 bases, and 9 bases lay in between. Germline values: CDR1 SQVTM, CDR2 ANQGSEA. The CDR3 nucleotides read TGCAGCGTTGCGCGCCAGGTGAACACTGAAGCTTTCTTT. Protein product: CSVARQVNTEAFF.

The chain uses TRBV10-3 and TRBJ2-4, with D perhaps matching TRBD1 (5 bases). From germline, CDR1 is ENHRY and CDR2 SYGVKD. Trimming cost V 3 bases and J 0 bases, with 12 bases left between them. This CDR3 has 16 amino acids. CDR3 protein: CAISDSWTIAKNIQYF. CDR3 bases: TGTGCCATCAGTGACTCCTGGACAATAGCCAAAAACATTCAGTACTTC.